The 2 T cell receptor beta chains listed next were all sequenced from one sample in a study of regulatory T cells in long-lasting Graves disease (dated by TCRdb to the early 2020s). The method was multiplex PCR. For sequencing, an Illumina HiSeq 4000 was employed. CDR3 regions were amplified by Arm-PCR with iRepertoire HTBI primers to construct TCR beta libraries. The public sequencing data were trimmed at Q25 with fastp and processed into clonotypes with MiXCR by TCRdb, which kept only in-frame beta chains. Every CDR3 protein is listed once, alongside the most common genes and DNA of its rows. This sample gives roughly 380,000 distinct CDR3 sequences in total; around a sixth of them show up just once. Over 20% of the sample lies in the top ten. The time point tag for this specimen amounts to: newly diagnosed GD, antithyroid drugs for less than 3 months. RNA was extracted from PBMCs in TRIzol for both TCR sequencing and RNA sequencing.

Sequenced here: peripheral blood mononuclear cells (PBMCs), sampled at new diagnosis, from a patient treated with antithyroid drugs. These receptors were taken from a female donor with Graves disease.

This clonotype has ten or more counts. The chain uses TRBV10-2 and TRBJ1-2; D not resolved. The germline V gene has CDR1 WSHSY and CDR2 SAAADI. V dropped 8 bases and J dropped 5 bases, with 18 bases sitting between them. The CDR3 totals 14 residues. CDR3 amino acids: CASVQDPTYYGYTF. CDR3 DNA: TGCGCCAGCGTTCAAGACCCCACCTATTATGGCTACACCTTC.

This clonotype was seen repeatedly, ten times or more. The CDR3 protein is CASSELQTETGELFF. The DNA of the CDR3 is TGCGCCAGCAGCGAACTGCAGACGGAAACCGGGGAGCTGTTTTTT. The gene calls are TRBV4-1 and TRBJ2-2; no definite D call. Trimming took 5 bases from V and 5 from J, leaving 15 bases between them. In germline, CDR1 is MGHRA, CDR2 YSYEKL. The CDR3 has 15 residues.